The rows below give T cell receptor beta chains drawn from one sample of a study of brain T cells in children with intractable seizures. Assay used: immunoSEQ multiplex PCR; TCRdb lists only in-frame clones, some missing. In the table there are 50,000 to 80,000 clones, 95% to 97% of which are singletons. Sequenced material: peripheral blood, taken at surgery. The receptors originated from a boy younger than two with focal cortical dysplasia and intractable seizures. The CDR3 runs from the conserved cysteine through the conserved F or W. A D gene is named only where the DNA matches it firmly. Size is omitted from some rows. Given values are once, few, many or a class for expanded clones.

d_gene: NA; abundance: once; v_gene: TRBV5-4; j_gene: TRBJ2-5; CDR3aa: CASSRTSQETQYF; CDR3nt: TGTGCCAGCAGCCGGACAAGCCAAGAGACCCAGTACTTC
d_gene: NA; abundance: NA; v_gene: TRBV14; j_gene: TRBJ2-5; CDR3aa: CASSQVDNWETQYF; CDR3nt: TGTGCCAGCAGCCAAGTAGATAACTGGGAGACCCAGTACTTC
d_gene: NA; abundance: NA; v_gene: TRBV5-4; j_gene: TRBJ2-5; CDR3aa: CASSPQNTRAPGYF; CDR3nt: TGTGCCAGCAGCCCACAAAACACTCGAGCACCGGGGTACTTC
d_gene: TRBD1; abundance: NA; v_gene: TRBV27; j_gene: TRBJ2-1; CDR3aa: CASRQGYTYNEQFF; CDR3nt: TGTGCCAGCCGACAGGGTTACACCTACAATGAGCAGTTCTTC
d_gene: NA; abundance: NA; v_gene: TRBV12-2; j_gene: TRBJ2-2; CDR3aa: CASRLSTGADTGELFF; CDR3nt: TGTGCAAGTCGCTTATCGACAGGGGCCGACACCGGGGAGCTGTTTTTT
d_gene: TRBD2; abundance: NA; v_gene: TRBV7-8; j_gene: TRBJ2-1; CDR3aa: CASTRLAGANNEQFF; CDR3nt: TGTGCCAGCACCCGACTAGCGGGAGCCAACAATGAGCAGTTCTTC
d_gene: TRBD1; abundance: NA; v_gene: TRBV9; j_gene: TRBJ2-3; CDR3aa: CASSVDVGGRTDTQYF; CDR3nt: TGTGCCAGCAGCGTAGATGTAGGGGGCCGCACAGATACGCAGTATTTT
d_gene: NA; abundance: once; v_gene: TRBV18; j_gene: TRBJ1-2; CDR3aa: CASSPAGINYGYTF; CDR3nt: TGTGCCAGCTCACCAGCTGGGATTAACTATGGCTACACCTTC
d_gene: NA; abundance: NA; v_gene: TRBV12-3/TRBV12-4; j_gene: TRBJ2-7; CDR3aa: CASRWGARNEQYF; CDR3nt: TGTGCCAGCAGGTGGGGGGCGAGGAACGAGCAGTACTTC
d_gene: NA; abundance: NA; v_gene: TRBV6-5; j_gene: TRBJ2-5; CDR3aa: CASIPAGIPETQYF; CDR3nt: TGTGCCAGCATTCCGGCAGGGATCCCAGAGACCCAGTACTTC
d_gene: NA; abundance: NA; v_gene: TRBV14; j_gene: TRBJ1-3; CDR3aa: CASSQDWRTAASSGNTIYF; CDR3nt: TGTGCCAGCAGCCAAGATTGGAGAACGGCCGCTAGCTCTGGAAACACCATATATTTT
d_gene: NA; abundance: NA; v_gene: TRBV27; j_gene: TRBJ1-1; CDR3aa: CASSLVRAWNTEAFF; CDR3nt: TGTGCCAGCAGTCTGGTGAGGGCTTGGAACACTGAAGCTTTCTTT
d_gene: NA; abundance: NA; v_gene: TRBV12-3/TRBV12-4; j_gene: TRBJ2-1; CDR3aa: CASSQYVVDEQFF; CDR3nt: TGTGCCAGCAGCCAATACGTGGTGGATGAGCAGTTCTTC
d_gene: NA; abundance: once; v_gene: TRBV7-8; j_gene: TRBJ1-3; CDR3aa: CASSEPRSGNTIYF; CDR3nt: TGTGCCAGCAGCGAACCCCGCTCTGGAAACACCATATATTTT
d_gene: TRBD2; abundance: NA; v_gene: TRBV9; j_gene: TRBJ2-1; CDR3aa: CASSVGTSGRYEQFF; CDR3nt: TGTGCCAGCAGCGTGGGGACTAGCGGGAGATATGAGCAGTTCTTC
d_gene: NA; abundance: NA; v_gene: TRBV5-4; j_gene: TRBJ2-7; CDR3aa: CASSLPGASYEQYF; CDR3nt: TGTGCCAGCAGCTTACCGGGAGCGTCCTACGAGCAGTACTTC
d_gene: NA; abundance: NA; v_gene: TRBV28; j_gene: TRBJ1-6; CDR3aa: CASRTLNSPLHF; CDR3nt: TGTGCCAGCAGGACACTTAATTCACCCCTCCACTTT
d_gene: TRBD2; abundance: NA; v_gene: TRBV6-5; j_gene: TRBJ2-1; CDR3aa: CASSYRTSGRNNEQFF; CDR3nt: TGTGCCAGCAGTTACCGGACTAGCGGGAGAAACAATGAGCAGTTCTTC
d_gene: NA; abundance: NA; v_gene: TRBV4-1; j_gene: TRBJ2-1; CDR3aa: CASSHTGPTLNEQFF; CDR3nt: TGCGCCAGCAGCCACACCGGGCCGACTCTTAATGAGCAGTTCTTC
d_gene: TRBD2; abundance: NA; v_gene: TRBV9; j_gene: TRBJ2-1; CDR3aa: CASSAGTSGIYNEQFF; CDR3nt: TGTGCCAGCAGCGCCGGGACTAGCGGAATCTACAATGAGCAGTTCTTC
d_gene: NA; abundance: NA; v_gene: TRBV5-1; j_gene: TRBJ2-5; CDR3aa: CASSREGQETQYF; CDR3nt: TGCGCCAGCAGCAGGGAAGGCCAAGAGACCCAGTACTTC
d_gene: NA; abundance: NA; v_gene: TRBV2; j_gene: TRBJ1-6; CDR3aa: CASSPFDSPLHF; CDR3nt: TGTGCCAGCAGTCCTTTTGATTCACCCCTCCACTTT
d_gene: NA; abundance: once; v_gene: TRBV7-9; j_gene: TRBJ2-1; CDR3aa: CASSNGPSLFF; CDR3nt: TGTGCCAGCAGCAACGGGCCTTCCCTGTTCTTC
d_gene: NA; abundance: NA; v_gene: TRBV5-1; j_gene: TRBJ2-7; CDR3aa: CASSWRASSYEQYF; CDR3nt: TGCGCCAGCAGCTGGCGGGCGAGCTCCTACGAGCAGTACTTC
d_gene: NA; abundance: NA; v_gene: TRBV7-2; j_gene: TRBJ2-2; CDR3aa: CASSLMVSNTGELFF; CDR3nt: TGTGCCAGCAGCTTAATGGTGTCGAACACCGGGGAGCTGTTTTTT
d_gene: NA; abundance: NA; v_gene: TRBV6-5; j_gene: TRBJ2-3; CDR3aa: CASSYSMSYTQYF; CDR3nt: TGTGCCAGCAGTTACTCTATGAGCTATACGCAGTATTTT
d_gene: NA; abundance: few; v_gene: TRBV6-6; j_gene: TRBJ1-2; CDR3aa: CASSYFEQSGGYTF; CDR3nt: TGTGCCAGCAGTTACTTTGAGCAATCGGGTGGCTACACCTTC
d_gene: TRBD2; abundance: NA; v_gene: TRBV4-2; j_gene: TRBJ2-3; CDR3aa: CASSPLWGLATSDTQYF; CDR3nt: TGTGCCAGCAGCCCCTTATGGGGACTAGCTACTTCAGATACGCAGTATTTT
d_gene: TRBD2; abundance: NA; v_gene: TRBV19; j_gene: TRBJ2-1; CDR3aa: CASSIKREGPHEQFF; CDR3nt: TGTGCCAGTAGTATTAAGCGGGAGGGCCCCCATGAGCAGTTCTTC
d_gene: NA; abundance: NA; v_gene: TRBV7-2; j_gene: TRBJ1-2; CDR3aa: CTSSLVLGNYTF; CDR3nt: TGTACCAGCAGCTTAGTCTTGGGCAACTACACCTTC
d_gene: TRBD1; abundance: NA; v_gene: TRBV5-8; j_gene: TRBJ1-1; CDR3aa: CASSFRQGGTEAFF; CDR3nt: TGTGCCAGCAGCTTTAGGCAGGGGGGGACTGAAGCTTTCTTT
d_gene: NA; abundance: NA; v_gene: TRBV5-6; j_gene: TRBJ2-5; CDR3aa: CASSPFSWGGEETQYF; CDR3nt: TGTGCCAGCAGCCCCTTTTCATGGGGCGGGGAGGAGACCCAGTACTTC
d_gene: TRBD1; abundance: once; v_gene: TRBV6-4; j_gene: TRBJ2-5; CDR3aa: CASITGQGQTQYF; CDR3nt: TGTGCCAGCATAACAGGACAGGGGCAGACCCAGTACTTC
d_gene: NA; abundance: once; v_gene: TRBV5-8; j_gene: TRBJ2-7; CDR3aa: CASSFLRDFSYEQYF; CDR3nt: TGTGCCAGCAGCTTTCTTCGGGACTTCTCCTACGAGCAGTACTTC
d_gene: NA; abundance: NA; v_gene: TRBV12-5; j_gene: TRBJ1-2; CDR3aa: CASGLVQNYGYTF; CDR3nt: TGTGCTAGTGGTTTGGTACAGAACTATGGCTACACCTTC
d_gene: TRBD2; abundance: NA; v_gene: TRBV24-1; j_gene: TRBJ2-1; CDR3aa: CATSAPAGARGEQFF; CDR3nt: TGTGCCACCAGCGCCCCTGCGGGAGCTCGTGGTGAGCAGTTCTTC
d_gene: TRBD1; abundance: NA; v_gene: TRBV24-1; j_gene: TRBJ2-5; CDR3aa: CATSDPDRGQETQYF; CDR3nt: TGTGCCACCAGTGATCCGGACAGGGGGCAGGAGACCCAGTACTTC
d_gene: TRBD1; abundance: NA; v_gene: TRBV5-8; j_gene: TRBJ1-6; CDR3aa: CASSLGGTANSPLHF; CDR3nt: TGTGCCAGCAGCTTGGGCGGGACAGCAAATTCACCCCTCCACTTT
d_gene: TRBD1; abundance: NA; v_gene: TRBV19; j_gene: TRBJ1-4; CDR3aa: CASSYIQGRKEKLFF; CDR3nt: TGTGCCAGTAGTTATATACAGGGGCGGAAGGAAAAACTGTTTTTT
d_gene: TRBD2; abundance: NA; v_gene: TRBV3-1/TRBV3-2; j_gene: TRBJ2-7; CDR3aa: CASSQAIGTSGGWAQYF; CDR3nt: TGTGCCAGCAGCCAAGCCATAGGGACTAGCGGGGGGTGGGCGCAGTACTTC
d_gene: TRBD1; abundance: once; v_gene: TRBV19; j_gene: TRBJ1-6; CDR3aa: CASSGQGFNSPLHF; CDR3nt: TGTGCCAGTAGCGGACAGGGTTTCAATTCACCCCTCCACTTT
d_gene: NA; abundance: NA; v_gene: TRBV9; j_gene: TRBJ1-6; CDR3aa: CASTSGSSPLHF; CDR3nt: TGTGCCAGCACTAGCGGGAGTTCACCCCTCCACTTT
d_gene: TRBD1; abundance: NA; v_gene: TRBV6-2/TRBV6-3; j_gene: TRBJ2-7; CDR3aa: CASSRPGQGLDEQYF; CDR3nt: TGTGCCAGCAGCAGGCCGGGACAGGGGTTGGACGAGCAGTACTTC
d_gene: TRBD1; abundance: NA; v_gene: TRBV4-3; j_gene: TRBJ1-4; CDR3aa: CASSYDRGPTEKLFF; CDR3nt: TGCGCCAGCAGCTACGACAGGGGCCCCACTGAAAAACTGTTTTTT
d_gene: TRBD1; abundance: NA; v_gene: TRBV5-5; j_gene: TRBJ1-4; CDR3aa: CASSLTGGEKLFF; CDR3nt: TGTGCCAGCAGCTTGACAGGGGGCGAAAAACTGTTTTTT
d_gene: TRBD1; abundance: NA; v_gene: TRBV19; j_gene: TRBJ2-5; CDR3aa: CASSINGQGFEVQYF; CDR3nt: TGTGCCAGTAGTATAAACGGACAGGGGTTTGAGGTCCAGTACTTC
d_gene: TRBD1; abundance: NA; v_gene: TRBV7-2; j_gene: TRBJ1-1; CDR3aa: CASSSTAQGAKGFF; CDR3nt: TGTGCCAGCAGCTCGACTGCACAGGGGGCAAAGGGTTTCTTT
d_gene: NA; abundance: NA; v_gene: TRBV27; j_gene: TRBJ2-3; CDR3aa: CASSLWAGDSTDTQYF; CDR3nt: TGTGCCAGCAGTTTATGGGCAGGGGATAGCACAGATACGCAGTATTTT
d_gene: NA; abundance: NA; v_gene: TRBV6-6; j_gene: TRBJ1-6; CDR3aa: CASSFIRPLGVSSYNSPLHF; CDR3nt: TGTGCCAGCAGCTTTATTCGCCCCCTCGGGGTTAGCTCCTATAATTCACCCCTCCACTTT
d_gene: NA; abundance: once; v_gene: TRBV5-1; j_gene: TRBJ1-6; CDR3aa: CASSLDRGGSYNSPLHF; CDR3nt: TGCGCCAGCAGCTTAGACCGGGGGGGGTCCTATAATTCACCCCTCCACTTT
d_gene: NA; abundance: NA; v_gene: TRBV24-1; j_gene: TRBJ2-3; CDR3aa: CATSRGSIYTQYF; CDR3nt: TGTGCCACCAGTCGGGGGAGTATATATACGCAGTATTTT
d_gene: NA; abundance: NA; v_gene: TRBV19; j_gene: TRBJ2-2; CDR3aa: CASSFGRGNTGELFF; CDR3nt: TGTGCCAGTAGTTTTGGGCGGGGTAACACCGGGGAGCTGTTTTTT
d_gene: NA; abundance: NA; v_gene: TRBV19; j_gene: TRBJ1-1; CDR3aa: CASSIRQGLGEAFF; CDR3nt: TGTGCCAGTAGTATCAGGCAGGGCCTCGGTGAAGCTTTCTTT